The sequence of this T cell receptor beta chain was determined in a study of cytomegalovirus exposure and HLA in healthy donors. Looking at the study overall: In an earlier analysis, approximately 120 million unique TCR beta sequences were found from 200 million or so T cells.

It was with 60 Vbeta and 13 Jbeta primers that the PCR ran. Profiling relied on immunoSEQ multiplex PCR, and the TCRdb table lists in-frame clones only, not all of them. Of 200,000 to 250,000 clones in the sample, around 85% were seen once. In germline, CDR1 is MNHEY, CDR2 SMNVEV (reference sequence). This CDR3 region has 15 residues. Trimming took off 2 bases at V and 4 bases at J, with 12 bases between the two ends. The chain uses TRBV27 and TRBJ2-4; weak D call: TRBD1 (6 bases). Input material: PBMCs. This clonotype was sampled from a girl aged 2-15 years in good health and CMV-seronegative. CDR3 DNA sequence: TGTGCCAGCAGTTTAAGGGGGTTGGCAAAAAACATTCAGTACTTC. It codes for CASSLRGLAKNIQYF.